This TCR beta chain was sequenced for a study of blood T cell repertoires in COVID-19 (dated by TCRdb to 2019 to 2021). Context from the whole study: Samples covering the acute and convalescent phases of COVID-19 were provided by collaborators in the United States, Italy and Spain. The samples were drawn from two sources: the first 160 participants of the ongoing ImmuneRACE study, and about 1,300 subjects contributed by 6 global collaborators. Where available, HLA class I and class II types were obtained from metadata supplied by the sample provider rather than from assay-based typing. The repertoires were made available in a free public database intended to serve as a resource for research on the immune response to SARS-CoV-2. Subjects who had been exposed to COVID-19, were actively infected with it, or had recovered from it provided the deeply sampled blood TCRbeta repertoires that made up the dataset. The material from the prospective study consisted of cDNA or gDNA derived from T cells, B-cell-depleted T cells, or PBMCs. The sample metadata nearly always contained a de-identified subject ID, COVID-19 status, age in years and sex. What the work shows at the level of the full study, not this receptor alone: The amount of clinical and demographic metadata varied by source and participant and was provided uncurated.

As concerns this clone: Which antigen it targets is not known. Base qualities are not recorded, but no much larger clone differs from it by a single base.

TCRbeta CDR3 regions were amplified from genomic DNA using the immunoSEQ Assay, a bias-controlled multiplex PCR. For the original study's pipeline: Nucleated cell counts per sample were estimated from amplification of reference gene primers within the assay. Sequence reads were collapsed and filtered to measure the absolute abundance of every unique TCRbeta CDR3 rearrangement. For each sample, productive Simpson clonality was calculated by taking the square root of Simpson's diversity index across productive rearrangements. TCRdb limited this immuneACCESS table to in-frame rearrangements with V and J called. A share of clones is missing; checked studies link under half to unresolved V genes, and the rest is unexplained. That table gives V, J and clone size, and the DNA gave D and trimming. For this sample there are some 160,000 clones; around four fifths appear just once. Jointly, the top ten make up approximately 19% of the sample.

Samples from volunteer blood donors who had recovered from COVID-19 were contributed by a second Seattle source. The collaborating institutions used their own protocols to collect whole blood in K2EDTA tubes. For TCRbeta analysis, collaborators shipped samples in one of three forms: frozen whole blood, isolated PBMCs, or DNA extracted from either of those sample types. Sequencing was performed on peripheral blood. The receptor comes from a woman in her 70s who had recovered from COVID-19.

The encoded CDR3 is CASSATTGVATEAFF. The DNA sequence follows: TGTGCCAGCAGCGCAACCACAGGGGTGGCGACTGAAGCTTTCTTT. Recombination connected TRBV9 to TRBJ1-1; 7 central nucleotides agree with TRBD1. The germline V gene yields SGDLS for CDR1 and YYNGEE for CDR2. The CDR3, from cysteine to phenylalanine, totals 15 residues. Only the CDR3 portion is preserved as DNA: 45 bases, with reading frame beginning at the first base. V loses 3 bases at its end and J loses 5 bases; junction bases beyond the gene matches: 10.